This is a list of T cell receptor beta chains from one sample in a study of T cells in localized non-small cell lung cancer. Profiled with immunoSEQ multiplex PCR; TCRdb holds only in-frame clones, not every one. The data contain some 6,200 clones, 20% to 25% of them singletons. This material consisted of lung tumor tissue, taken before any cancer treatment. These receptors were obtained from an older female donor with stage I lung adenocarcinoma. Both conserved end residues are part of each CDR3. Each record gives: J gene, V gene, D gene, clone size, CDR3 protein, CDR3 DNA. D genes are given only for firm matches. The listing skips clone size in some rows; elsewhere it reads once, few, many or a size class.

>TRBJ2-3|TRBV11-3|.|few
CASSFRDKPDTQYF
TGTGCCAGCAGCTTCCGGGACAAACCAGATACGCAGTATTTT
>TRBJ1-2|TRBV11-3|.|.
CASSLETGTGYGYTF
TGTGCCAGCAGCTTAGAGACCGGGACCGGCTATGGCTACACCTTC
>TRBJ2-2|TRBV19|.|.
CASSIAGGGTGELFF
TGTGCCAGTAGTATTGCTGGGGGCGGGACCGGGGAGCTGTTTTTT
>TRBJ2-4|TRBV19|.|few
CATLQVGDKNIQYF
TGTGCCACCCTCCAGGTCGGGGATAAAAACATTCAGTACTTC
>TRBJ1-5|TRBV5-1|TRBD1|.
CASSLIPGGDQPQHF
TGCGCCAGCAGCTTGATTCCAGGGGGCGATCAGCCCCAGCATTTT
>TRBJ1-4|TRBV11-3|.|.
CASSPRGANEKLFF
TGTGCCAGCAGCCCCCGTGGGGCTAATGAAAAACTGTTTTTT
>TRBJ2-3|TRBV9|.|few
CASSDLPGATDTQYF
TGTGCCAGCAGCGACCTCCCGGGAGCCACAGATACGCAGTATTTT
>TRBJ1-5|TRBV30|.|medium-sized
CAWSGGSTSGANQPQHF
TGTGCCTGGAGTGGAGGGTCGACGTCAGGGGCTAATCAGCCCCAGCATTTT
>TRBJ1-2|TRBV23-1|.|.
CASSQSNKGCGYTF
TGCGCCAGCAGTCAATCGAATAAAGGGTGTGGCTACACCTTC
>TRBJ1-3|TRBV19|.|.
CASSMSGTASSGNTIYF
TGTGCCAGTAGTATGTCCGGGACTGCGAGCTCTGGAAACACCATATATTTT
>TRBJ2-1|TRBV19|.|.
CASSIGGGPNEQFF
TGTGCCAGTAGTATAGGGGGGGGGCCCAATGAGCAGTTCTTC
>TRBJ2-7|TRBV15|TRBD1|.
CATSRGTGGYEQYF
TGTGCCACCAGCAGAGGGACAGGGGGCTACGAGCAGTACTTC
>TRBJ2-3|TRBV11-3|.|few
CASSLRGNTDTQYF
TGTGCCAGCAGCTTACGCGGAAACACAGATACGCAGTATTTT
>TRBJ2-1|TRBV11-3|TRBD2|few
CASSRNVGRAGSNEQFF
TGTGCCAGCAGCCGAAACGTAGGGAGGGCCGGCTCCAATGAGCAGTTCTTC
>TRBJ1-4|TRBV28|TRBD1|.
CASTPGQGVGKLFF
TGTGCCAGCACCCCGGGACAGGGCGTCGGAAAACTGTTTTTT
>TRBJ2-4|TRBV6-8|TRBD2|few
CASSTSGSGKNIQYF
TGTGCCAGCAGTACTAGCGGGAGTGGTAAAAACATTCAGTACTTC
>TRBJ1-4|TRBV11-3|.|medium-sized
CASSPERGNEKLFF
TGTGCCAGCAGCCCGGAGAGGGGAAATGAAAAACTGTTTTTT
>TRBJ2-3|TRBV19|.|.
CASGPGRTTDTQYF
TGTGCCAGTGGGCCGGGACGAACCACAGATACGCAGTATTTT
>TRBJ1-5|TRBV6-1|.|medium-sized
CAISEGGGGNQPQHF
TGTGCCATCAGTGAAGGGGGAGGCGGCAATCAGCCCCAGCATTTT
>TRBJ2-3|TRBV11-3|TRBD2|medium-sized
CASSTGTSGRGRADTQYF
TGTGCCAGCAGCACCGGGACTAGCGGGAGAGGTAGGGCAGATACGCAGTATTTT
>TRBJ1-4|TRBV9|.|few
CASSEQGREKLFF
TGTGCCAGCAGTGAGCAGGGACGAGAAAAACTGTTTTTT
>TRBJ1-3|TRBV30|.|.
CAWSRGSSGNTIYF
TGTGCCTGGAGCCGGGGATCCTCTGGAAACACCATATATTTT
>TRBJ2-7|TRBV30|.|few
CACLTVGLGEQYF
TGTGCCTGCCTGACAGTAGGGCTTGGCGAGCAGTACTTC
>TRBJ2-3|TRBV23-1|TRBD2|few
CASSQDGLAGGRTDTQYF
TGCGCCAGCAGCCAAGACGGCCTAGCGGGAGGGAGGACAGATACGCAGTATTTT
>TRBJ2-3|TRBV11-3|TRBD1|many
CASRGATGTESTDTQYF
TGTGCCAGCAGGGGGGCGACCGGGACAGAGAGCACAGATACGCAGTATTTT
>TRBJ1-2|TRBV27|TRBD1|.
CASGSSGTGIYGYTF
TGTGCCAGCGGTAGCTCCGGGACAGGGATCTATGGCTACACCTTC
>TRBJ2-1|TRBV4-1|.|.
CASSPRMDNEQFF
TGCGCCAGCAGCCCCCGAATGGACAATGAGCAGTTCTTC
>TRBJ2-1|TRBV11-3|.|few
CASSSDFSYNEQFF
TGTGCCAGCAGCTCCGATTTCTCCTACAATGAGCAGTTCTTC